These T cell receptor beta chains were read from a single sample in a study of blood T cell repertoires in COVID-19. The assay was immunoSEQ multiplex PCR, and TCRdb's table has in-frame clones only and misses some. Of 200,000 to 250,000 clones listed, roughly nine tenths are singletons. The sequenced material came from peripheral blood. The receptors here all came from a man aged 60-69 years with acute or convalescent COVID-19. Both conserved end residues are part of each CDR3. Each record gives: clone size, V gene, J gene, D gene, CDR3 length, CDR3 DNA, CDR3 protein. The D gene is left open where the match is weak. Clone size appears in some rows only: once, few, many, or a class for an expanded clone.

.	TRBV7-9	TRBJ1-1	.	16	TGTGCCAGCAGCCCCGGTGGGGGGGGGCTGAACACTGAAGCTTTCTTT	CASSPGGGGLNTEAFF
.	TRBV5-4	TRBJ2-1	TRBD2	15	TGTGCCAGCAGATTCTCCGGGACTAGCGGGAATGAGCAGTTCTTC	CASRFSGTSGNEQFF
.	TRBV7-9	TRBJ2-2	.	16	TGTGCCAGCACTCGGCGGGGACAGTCGAACACCGGGGAGCTGTTTTTT	CASTRRGQSNTGELFF
.	TRBV11-3	TRBJ2-7	.	16	TGTGCCAGCAGCTTAGGAGGTAGCGGCCCTACCTACGAGCAGTACTTC	CASSLGGSGPTYEQYF
many	TRBV3-1/TRBV3-2	TRBJ1-2	TRBD1	15	TGTGCCAGCAGCCACACAGGGGGCGGTGTATGGGGCTACACCTTC	CASSHTGGGVWGYTF
.	TRBV7-9	TRBJ2-1	.	16	TGTGCCAGCAGCCGGGTCCTGGGGAGCTCCTACAATGAGCAGTTCTTC	CASSRVLGSSYNEQFF
.	TRBV30	TRBJ2-7	TRBD2	14	TGTGCCTGGAGCCCCCAGCGGGAGCTCCACGAGCAGTACTTC	CAWSPQRELHEQYF
.	TRBV20-1	TRBJ2-1	TRBD1	13	TGCAGTGCTAGTGGACAGGTTAGGAATGAGCAGTTCTTC	CSASGQVRNEQFF
.	TRBV30	TRBJ2-7	.	16	TGTGCCTGGAGTGTGTTGGGGACAAAAAAAGCCTACGAGCAGTACTTC	CAWSVLGTKKAYEQYF
once	TRBV6-4	TRBJ1-2	.	13	TGTGCCAGCAGTGTCAGTGGTAACTATGGCTACACCTTC	CASSVSGNYGYTF
.	TRBV29-1	TRBJ2-1	.	14	TGCAGCGCCCAAGGGGGTACTAACTACAATGAGCAGTTCTTC	CSAQGGTNYNEQFF
.	TRBV10-3	TRBJ1-3	TRBD1	14	TGTGCCATCAGACCCACAGGGGCTGGAAACACCATATATTTT	CAIRPTGAGNTIYF
.	TRBV11-2	TRBJ1-5	.	15	TGTGCCAGCAGCGCGGGGGGAAGGGGTAATCAGCCCCAGCATTTT	CASSAGGRGNQPQHF
.	TRBV6-1	TRBJ1-1	.	14	TGTGCCAGCAGTGAAGCGTGGGGGGGTACTGAAGCTTTCTTT	CASSEAWGGTEAFF
.	TRBV9	TRBJ2-1	TRBD2	16	TGTGCCAGCAGCGCCCGGGTGGGACTAGTAATAGATGAGCAGTTCTTC	CASSARVGLVIDEQFF
.	TRBV19	TRBJ1-4	.	13	TGTGCCAGTAGTAAAGTGGGAGGCGAAAAACTGTTTTTT	CASSKVGGEKLFF
.	TRBV6-5	TRBJ1-6	TRBD1	14	TGTGCCAGCAGGGACAGGGACTCCCCGGCACCCCTCCACTTT	CASRDRDSPAPLHF
.	TRBV27	TRBJ2-7	TRBD2	18	TGTGCCAGCAGTTTGCATCCGGGACTAGCGGGAGAAGCCTACGAGCAGTACTTC	CASSLHPGLAGEAYEQYF
.	TRBV7-8	TRBJ1-5	TRBD1	14	TGTGCCAGCAGCTTTGGGACAGGGCATCAGCCCCAGCATTTT	CASSFGTGHQPQHF
.	TRBV11-2	TRBJ2-3	TRBD2	17	TGTGCCAGCAGCTTAAAAGCGGGGAACCCTAGCACAGATACGCAGTATTTT	CASSLKAGNPSTDTQYF
.	TRBV29-1	TRBJ1-3	.	14	TGCAGCGTTGAAGGCGTGAGCTCTGGAAACACCATATATTTT	CSVEGVSSGNTIYF
.	TRBV7-6	TRBJ2-2	.	16	TGTGCCAGCAGCTTTGGCGGCGGGAACCCACCCGGGGAGCTGTTTTTT	CASSFGGGNPPGELFF
once	TRBV7-2	TRBJ1-1	.	16	TGTGCCAGCAGCTCCGCCTTTGTCAGGGGCGACACTGAAGCTTTCTTT	CASSSAFVRGDTEAFF
once	TRBV3-1/TRBV3-2	TRBJ2-7	TRBD2	16	TGTGCCAGCAGCTACGGGACTAGCGGGAGGGTGGGCGAGCAGTACTTC	CASSYGTSGRVGEQYF